Sequencing of this T cell receptor (beta chain) was carried out in a study of blood T cell repertoires in COVID-19. Assay: immunoSEQ multiplex PCR; the TCRdb copy retains only in-frame clones and omits some. This table holds roughly 200,000 clones, over 70% found once. This CDR3 is 12 amino acids long. The V gene lost 4 bases and the J gene lost 8 bases, with 10 bases spanning the gap. Germline CDR1 and CDR2: SGHRS and YFSETQ. Sequenced sample: peripheral blood. This rearrangement joins TRBV5-1 to TRBJ2-1, with D possibly being TRBD2 (6 bases). This sequence was found in a woman aged 40 to 50 with COVID-19, enrolled during active disease. CDR3 amino acids: CASSEGRYEQFF. The CDR3, as DNA: TGCGCCAGCAGCGAAGGGAGGTATGAGCAGTTCTTC.